This T cell receptor (beta chain) was identified in a study of blood T cell repertoires in COVID-19. V was pared by 4 bases and J by 0 bases, with 8 bases between. Germline V CDR1 and CDR2: SGHRS, YFSETQ. There are 13 residues in the CDR3. Repertoires were generated with immunoSEQ multiplex PCR, while TCRdb's copy carries only in-frame clones and drops some. The sample includes 140,000 or so clones, 85% of them seen just once. This chain joins TRBV5-1 and TRBJ2-7; D may be TRBD2 (5 bases). Source material: peripheral blood. This TCR was recovered from a human donor with acute or convalescent COVID-19. The donor label of this sample is uncertain. The CDR3 coding sequence is TGCGCCAGCAGCCCGAGCGGCTCCTACGAGCAGTACGTC. This sequence encodes CASSPSGSYEQYV.